A single TCR beta chain is shown here with its context. The antigen remains undetermined. The PCR had 60 Vbeta and 13 Jbeta primers. TCRdb keeps only in-frame clones here, not all; method: immunoSEQ multiplex PCR. This sample carries under 70,000 clones, roughly 70% of them seen once, and the ten largest clones take roughly a fifth. Participants comprised healthy donors of bone marrow. These data originate in a study of cytomegalovirus exposure and HLA in healthy donors. Points from the study as a whole: Earlier results showed most TCR beta V segments being productive about 90% or about 30% of the time.

Per germline, CDR1 SGHTA and CDR2 FQGNSA. This CDR3 has 16 amino acids. V was shortened by 6 bases and J by 0 bases, with 15 bases between the two germline ends. This receptor was obtained from a woman in her sixties or seventies in good health and CMV-seropositive. V is TRBV7-2 and J is TRBJ1-3; D not resolved. Sequencing used PBMCs. The CDR3 DNA reads as TGTGCCAGCAGACATGGCGCGGGAAGCTCTGGAAACACCATATATTTT. Amino acids: CASRHGAGSSGNTIYF.